This T cell receptor beta chain is drawn from a study of cytomegalovirus exposure and HLA in healthy donors. Germline CDR1 and CDR2: SGHTA and FQGNSA. This CDR3 is 15 amino acids long. The J segment lost 0 bases and the V segment lost 5 bases, leaving 3 bases of the junction unmatched. Both 60 Vbeta primers and 13 Jbeta primers went into the PCR. Sequenced by immunoSEQ multiplex PCR; TCRdb stores in-frame clones only, minus some. The data hold about 200,000 clones, with 86% observed a single time. Donors sampled were nominally healthy, though unrecorded immune exposures were likely. Study-level points and caveats: For cytomegalovirus status, the classifier reportedly gave diagnoses with high specificity and sensitivity. CMV antigen specificity of three CMV-associated chains was confirmed in vitro. TCR beta sequences reportedly predicted most subjects' HLA-A and HLA-B alleles accurately.

As concerns this clone: What it binds is unknown.

The receptor was derived from a woman in her twenties or thirties in good health and CMV-seronegative. The sample consisted of PBMCs. The chain recombines TRBV7-2 with TRBJ2-7; 11 bases fit TRBD2. CDR3 sequence: CASSGTSGGSYEQYF. CDR3 DNA sequence: TGTGCCAGCAGCGGGACTAGCGGTGGCTCCTACGAGCAGTACTTC.